What follows describes a single TCR beta chain. Its matching antigen is unknown. Sequencing was performed with immunoSEQ multiplex PCR; in TCRdb, only in-frame clones are kept and a portion is missing. The repertoire holds approximately 28,000 clones, with roughly 96% as singletons. These data come from a study of regulatory and conventional T cells in RAG deficiency. Study outcomes and limitations: Shorter CDR3s in all patient subsets; >75% Treg-Tconv overlap in Omenn. Shannon entropy was markedly lower and Simpson indices higher in RAG-deficient patients than control T-cell subsets. Other subsets showed approximately 9.6-fold reductions, but Treg unique TCR beta sequences fell 75 to 100-fold in these patients.

Genomic DNA came from blood conventional CD4+ T cells gated CD25-low CD127-high. Germline V gene data show CDR1 as SEHNR and CDR2 as FQNEAQ (reference sequence). The CDR3 is made up of 16 amino acids. Trimming removed 3 bases from V and 2 bases from J, with 16 bases in between. These data were also filed under a second study, of regulatory T cells. This second study notes: The primer mix had 52 TRBV and 13 TRBJ primers. Regulatory T cells showed the strongest V-J pair restriction and V/J gene skewing among patient repertoires.

The clonotype originates from a human donor in good health. This chain joins TRBV7-9 and TRBJ1-2, with D tentatively TRBD1 (6 bases). Sample: CD25- CD4+ T cells sorted from blood. This chain's CDR3 is CASSLTGRGQNYGYTF. Here the CDR3 DNA reads TGTGCCAGCAGCTTGACCGGCCGCGGACAGAACTATGGCTACACCTTC.